This is a list of T cell receptor beta chains from one sample in a study of T cells in Graves' hyperthyroidism and ophthalmopathy. TCRdb redid the calling of the multiplex PCR reads with MiXCR, one entry per CDR3 protein. The sample yields about 510,000 distinct CDR3 sequences, about 45% seen once. The sample consisted of peripheral blood or thyroid tissue (not recorded which). The receptor set was obtained from an adult woman with Graves' disease, either hyperthyroidism or ophthalmopathy (not recorded which). Each CDR3 is given with its conserved first and last residue. Fields, in order: CDR3 length, J gene, V gene, clone size, D gene, CDR3 DNA, CDR3 protein. A D gene is named only where the DNA matches it firmly. Expanded clones get a size class; other rows say once, few or many, or leave the size out.

CDR3 length: 17
J gene: TRBJ1-1
V gene: TRBV6-1
clone size: -
D gene: -
CDR3 DNA: TGTGCCAGCAGTGAAAGGGGTTTGAGGGTTGCGAACACTGAAGCTTTCTTT
CDR3 protein: CASSERGLRVANTEAFF

CDR3 length: 14
J gene: TRBJ1-5
V gene: TRBV19
clone size: many
D gene: -
CDR3 DNA: TGTGCCAGTAGCCTGGTGGGTGGGGGTCAGCCCCAGCATTTT
CDR3 protein: CASSLVGGGQPQHF

CDR3 length: 14
J gene: TRBJ2-7
V gene: TRBV2
clone size: many
D gene: TRBD2
CDR3 DNA: TGTGCCAGCACCCTCTCGGGACTAGCGGGCGAGCAGTACTTC
CDR3 protein: CASTLSGLAGEQYF

CDR3 length: 15
J gene: TRBJ1-6
V gene: TRBV3-1
clone size: few
D gene: -
CDR3 DNA: TGTGCCAGCAGCCCACAGGTTGCCTATAATTCACCCCTCCACTTT
CDR3 protein: CASSPQVAYNSPLHF

CDR3 length: 13
J gene: TRBJ1-1
V gene: TRBV7-8
clone size: -
D gene: -
CDR3 DNA: TGTGCCAGCAGCTTAGGTGGGGCTGCTGAAGCTTTCTTT
CDR3 protein: CASSLGGAAEAFF

CDR3 length: 16
J gene: TRBJ1-4
V gene: TRBV7-9
clone size: many
D gene: -
CDR3 DNA: TGTGCCAGCAGCGCGGACAAGACTACAACTAATGAAAAACTGTTTTTT
CDR3 protein: CASSADKTTTNEKLFF

CDR3 length: 13
J gene: TRBJ1-2
V gene: TRBV3-1
clone size: -
D gene: -
CDR3 DNA: TGTGCCAGCAGCCAGGGACAAAGATATGGCTACACCTTC
CDR3 protein: CASSQGQRYGYTF

CDR3 length: 14
J gene: TRBJ1-6
V gene: TRBV10-3
clone size: -
D gene: -
CDR3 DNA: TGTGCCATCAGTGAGAGGGGTCTTAATTCACCCCTCCACTTT
CDR3 protein: CAISERGLNSPLHF

CDR3 length: 13
J gene: TRBJ2-2
V gene: TRBV19
clone size: once
D gene: -
CDR3 DNA: TGTGCCAGTAGGACCACAGTCACCGGGGAGCTGTTTTTT
CDR3 protein: CASRTTVTGELFF

CDR3 length: 13
J gene: TRBJ1-2
V gene: TRBV29-1
clone size: -
D gene: -
CDR3 DNA: TGCAGCTTAGGAGTTGGTTCGGGGAGCGGCTACACCTTC
CDR3 protein: CSLGVGSGSGYTF